The rows below give T cell receptor beta chains drawn from one sample of a study of PD-1 blockade in classical Hodgkin lymphoma. Clones were sequenced by immunoSEQ multiplex PCR, and TCRdb holds only the in-frame ones, with some missing. The data show 15,000 to 20,000 clones, roughly 80% seen once. The sequencing used CD4+ T cells from blood, collected before the fourth cycle of nivolumab. The receptors come from a human donor with classical Hodgkin lymphoma. Both conserved end residues are part of each CDR3. The D gene is left open where the match is weak. Only some rows state a clone size, as once, few, many or a class for expanded clones.

V	J	D	size	DNA	CDR3
TRBV2	TRBJ2-5	TRBD2	NA	TGTGCCAGCAGTAGACTAGCGGGAGGTGAGGGAGAGACCCAGTACTTC	CASSRLAGGEGETQYF
TRBV28	TRBJ1-5	NA	NA	TGTGCCAGCAGTTCTGAGACGAAATTTGGGGTTTCGGGCAATCCTCAGCCCCAGCATTTT	CASSSETKFGVSGNPQPQHF
TRBV2	TRBJ2-7	NA	NA	TGTGCCAGCAGTGCGGCAGGGGGGTCCTACGAGCAGTACTTC	CASSAAGGSYEQYF
TRBV21-1	TRBJ2-7	NA	NA	TGTGCCAGCAGCACCGGACAGGCCGCATACGAGCAGTACTTC	CASSTGQAAYEQYF
TRBV5-1	TRBJ2-3	NA	NA	TGCGCCAGCACCATTGGTGGGAGTGTGACAGATACGCAGTATTTT	CASTIGGSVTDTQYF
TRBV10-3	TRBJ2-3	NA	NA	TGTGCCATCAGGGACTGGACTAATGGCGGAGATACGCAGTATTTT	CAIRDWTNGGDTQYF
TRBV6-1	TRBJ2-1	TRBD1	NA	TGTGCCAGCAGTGCTAAGGGGGCAAACAATGAGCAGTTCTTC	CASSAKGANNEQFF
TRBV6-5	TRBJ1-5	TRBD1	NA	TGTGCCAGCAGTCGACAGGGTAGCAATCAGCCCCAGCATTTT	CASSRQGSNQPQHF
TRBV7-2	TRBJ2-7	TRBD2	NA	TGTGCCAGCAGCACCACTAGCGGGAGTTACGAGCAGTACTTC	CASSTTSGSYEQYF
TRBV30	TRBJ2-3	TRBD2	NA	TGTGCCTGGACCCATCGCGGAGCGGGAGAGGGCACAGATACGCAGTATTTT	CAWTHRGAGEGTDTQYF
TRBV6-1	TRBJ1-5	NA	few	TGTGCCAGTAAGGACACAAGGTTTAGCAATCAGCCCCAGCATTTT	CASKDTRFSNQPQHF
TRBV6-1	TRBJ2-5	TRBD1	NA	TGTGCCAGCAGTGAGGGGACAGTGGAGACCCAGTACTTC	CASSEGTVETQYF
TRBV7-7	TRBJ2-6	TRBD1	NA	TGTGCCAGCGGCCCCCGGCCAGGGACAGCCTCTGGGGCCAACGTCCTGACTTTC	CASGPRPGTASGANVLTF
TRBV19	TRBJ2-7	TRBD2	NA	TGTGCCAGTAGTATTGGCGGGAGAGGTGCCTACGAGCAGTACTTC	CASSIGGRGAYEQYF
TRBV11-2	TRBJ2-1	NA	few	TGTGCCAGCAGCTTAGTGGGCAATGAGCAGTTCTTC	CASSLVGNEQFF
TRBV5-6	TRBJ2-7	TRBD2	NA	TGTGCCAGCAGCTTGGGACTAGCGGGAGCCTACGAGCAGTACTTC	CASSLGLAGAYEQYF
TRBV6-1	TRBJ2-7	NA	NA	TGTGCCAGCAGTTGGGCCGGGACCGCTACCTACGAGCAGTACTTC	CASSWAGTATYEQYF
TRBV29-1	TRBJ1-4	TRBD1	NA	TGCAGCGTGCACAGGGGTGAAAAACTGTTTTTT	CSVHRGEKLFF
TRBV5-6	TRBJ1-1	NA	NA	TGTGCCAGCAGCTGGGCCGGGCACCTGAACACTGAAGCTTTCTTT	CASSWAGHLNTEAFF
TRBV18	TRBJ2-1	NA	NA	TGTGCCAGCCGCCGCGGGCCGAGCTCCTACAATGAGCAGTTCTTC	CASRRGPSSYNEQFF
TRBV7-8	TRBJ2-6	NA	NA	TGTGCCAGCAGCTTAGTGGGCCTGGACCTCTCTGGGGCCAACGTCCTGACTTTC	CASSLVGLDLSGANVLTF
TRBV6-1	TRBJ2-3	TRBD2	NA	TGTGCCAGCAGTGCTATAGCGGGAGGTTCCACAGATACGCAGTATTTT	CASSAIAGGSTDTQYF
TRBV5-1	TRBJ2-7	NA	NA	TGCGCCAGCAGCTTGTCGTTTGGGGTTGGCGAGCAGTACTTC	CASSLSFGVGEQYF
TRBV18	TRBJ2-7	TRBD1	NA	TGTGCCAGCTCACCAAAACGGACAGGGCTTGGATACGAGCAGTACTTC	CASSPKRTGLGYEQYF
TRBV10-3	TRBJ2-5	NA	NA	TGTGCCACCAGGAGGGGCTGGGAGCTTCAAGAGACCCAGTACTTC	CATRRGWELQETQYF
TRBV11-2	TRBJ2-4	NA	NA	TGTGCCAGCAGCTTACAGGGTTTGGCCAAAAACATTCAGTACTTC	CASSLQGLAKNIQYF
TRBV6-1	TRBJ2-7	NA	NA	TGTGCCAGCAGTGTTTCTCCACGGGCCTACGAGCAGTACTTC	CASSVSPRAYEQYF
TRBV19	TRBJ2-1	NA	NA	TGTGCCAGTAGTCCCCTAGCGACAAGGAATGAGCAGTTCTTC	CASSPLATRNEQFF
TRBV19	TRBJ2-2	NA	NA	TGTGCCAGTAGTATCACAGCGAACACCGGGGAGCTGTTTTTT	CASSITANTGELFF
TRBV4-1	TRBJ2-5	TRBD2	NA	TGCGCCAGCAGCCAAGTCCCGGGACTAGCCCGGGAAGAGACCCAGTACTTC	CASSQVPGLAREETQYF
TRBV5-1	TRBJ2-3	TRBD2	NA	TGCGCCAGCAGCTGGACCGGGGAGGGCGGTAGAGATACGCAGTATTTT	CASSWTGEGGRDTQYF
TRBV6-6	TRBJ2-5	TRBD2	NA	TGTGCCAGCAGTTACTCTAGCGGGAGGGAGACCCAGTACTTC	CASSYSSGRETQYF
TRBV7-8	TRBJ2-5	NA	NA	TGTGCCAGCAGCTTAGTGGAGTTTATGGAGACCCAGTACTTC	CASSLVEFMETQYF
TRBV6-5	TRBJ1-2	NA	NA	TGTGCCAGCAGTTCTCCAGGGGATGGCTACACCTTC	CASSSPGDGYTF
TRBV28	TRBJ2-7	NA	NA	TGTGCCAGCAGTTCCCCCGGGACCTCCTACGAGCAGTACTTC	CASSSPGTSYEQYF
TRBV10-1	TRBJ2-3	NA	NA	TGCGCCAGCAGCAGGGACTCGCTAGATACGCAGTATTTT	CASSRDSLDTQYF
TRBV5-1	TRBJ1-1	TRBD1	NA	TGCGCCAGCAGCCGGACAGGGACACGAGGGATGAACACTGAAGCTTTCTTT	CASSRTGTRGMNTEAFF
TRBV28	TRBJ1-4	TRBD1	NA	TGTGCCAGCAGCCAGACAGGGACTAATGAAAAACTGTTTTTT	CASSQTGTNEKLFF
TRBV6-6	TRBJ2-7	NA	NA	TGTTCCAGTTCCCGGGACTCCAATTACGAGCAGTACTTC	CSSSRDSNYEQYF
TRBV25-1	TRBJ2-1	TRBD2	once	TGTGCCAGCACCGAGGGAGGGCTCTACAATGAGCAGTTCTTC	CASTEGGLYNEQFF
TRBV6-1	TRBJ2-7	NA	NA	TGTGCCAGCAGTGACGAGTCGGACTTCGCCTACGAGCAGTACTTC	CASSDESDFAYEQYF
TRBV28	TRBJ1-5	NA	once	TGTGCCAGCACCCCGGGCATTCTGGGCAATCAGCCCCAGCATTTT	CASTPGILGNQPQHF
TRBV5-6	TRBJ2-6	NA	NA	TGTGCCAGCAGCTTGGTTCCGGGGCGTCTCTCTGGGGCCAACGTCCTGACTTTC	CASSLVPGRLSGANVLTF
TRBV5-1	TRBJ1-2	NA	NA	TGCGCCAGCAGCTTGGGCAACAGCTCTAGCTATGGCTACACCTTC	CASSLGNSSSYGYTF
TRBV19	TRBJ2-7	NA	NA	TGTGCCAGTAGTCGCGACGGCAACTACTACGAGCAGTACTTC	CASSRDGNYYEQYF
TRBV9	TRBJ2-5	TRBD2	NA	TGTGCCAGCAGCGTAGAAGGAGCGGGAGGGGGTCAAGAGACCCAGTACTTC	CASSVEGAGGGQETQYF
TRBV14	TRBJ2-7	TRBD1	NA	TGTGCCAGCAGCCAGAGCACCGGGACAGGGGGAAACGAGCAGTACTTC	CASSQSTGTGGNEQYF